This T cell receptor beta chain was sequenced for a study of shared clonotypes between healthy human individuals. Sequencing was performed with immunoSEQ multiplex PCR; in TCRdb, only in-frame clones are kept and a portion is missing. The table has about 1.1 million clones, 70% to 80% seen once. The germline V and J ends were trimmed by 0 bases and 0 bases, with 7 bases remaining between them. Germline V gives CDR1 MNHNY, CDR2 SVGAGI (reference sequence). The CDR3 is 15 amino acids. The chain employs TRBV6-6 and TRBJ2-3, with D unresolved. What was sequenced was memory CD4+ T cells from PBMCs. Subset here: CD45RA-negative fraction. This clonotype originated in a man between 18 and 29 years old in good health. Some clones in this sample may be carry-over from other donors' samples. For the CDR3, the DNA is TGTGCCAGCAGTTACTCATCCGTAAGCACAGATACGCAGTATTTT. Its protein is CASSYSSVSTDTQYF.